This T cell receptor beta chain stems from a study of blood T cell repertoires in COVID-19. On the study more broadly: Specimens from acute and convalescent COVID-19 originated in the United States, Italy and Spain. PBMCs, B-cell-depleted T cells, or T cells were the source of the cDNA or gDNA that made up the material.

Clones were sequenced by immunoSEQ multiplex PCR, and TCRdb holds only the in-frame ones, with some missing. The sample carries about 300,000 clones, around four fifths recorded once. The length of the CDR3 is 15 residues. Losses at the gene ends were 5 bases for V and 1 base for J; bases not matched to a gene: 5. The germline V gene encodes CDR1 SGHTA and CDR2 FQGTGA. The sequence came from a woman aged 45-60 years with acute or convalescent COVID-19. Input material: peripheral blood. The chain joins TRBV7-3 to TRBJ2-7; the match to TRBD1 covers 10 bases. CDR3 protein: CASSQGTGVSYEQYF. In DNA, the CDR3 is TGTGCCAGCAGCCAGGGGACAGGGGTATCCTACGAGCAGTACTTC.